This T cell receptor (beta chain) was obtained from a study of cytomegalovirus exposure and HLA in healthy donors. Study context: As released early, the data held 80 million to 90 million unique TCRs from HLA-typed donors.

Study findings and constraints: Earlier analysis looked at TCR beta V segments, and most were productive about 87% or about 30% of the time. TCR beta V- and J-gene trimming was later associated with a missense DCLRE1C variant.

Healthy bone marrow donors formed the donor group. Trimming removed 5 bases at V and 8 bases at J, with 14 bases between. The CDR3 extends over 13 amino acids. The germline V gene encodes CDR1 MNHEY and CDR2 SMNVEV (reference sequence). The PCR used 60 Vbeta and 13 Jbeta primers. Here immunoSEQ multiplex PCR was the method, and the copy in TCRdb shows in-frame clones only, minus some. This table holds 150,000 to 200,000 clones, around 83% found once. As regards this clone: Antigen specificity is unknown.

The clonotype originates from a man aged 50 to 59 in good health and CMV-seropositive. V usage is TRBV27 and J usage is TRBJ2-3, with D perhaps matching TRBD1 (6 bases). The sample comprised PBMCs. The CDR3 nucleotides read TGTGCCAGCAGTACCAACAGGGTGGGTACGCAGTATTTT. Translation: CASSTNRVGTQYF.